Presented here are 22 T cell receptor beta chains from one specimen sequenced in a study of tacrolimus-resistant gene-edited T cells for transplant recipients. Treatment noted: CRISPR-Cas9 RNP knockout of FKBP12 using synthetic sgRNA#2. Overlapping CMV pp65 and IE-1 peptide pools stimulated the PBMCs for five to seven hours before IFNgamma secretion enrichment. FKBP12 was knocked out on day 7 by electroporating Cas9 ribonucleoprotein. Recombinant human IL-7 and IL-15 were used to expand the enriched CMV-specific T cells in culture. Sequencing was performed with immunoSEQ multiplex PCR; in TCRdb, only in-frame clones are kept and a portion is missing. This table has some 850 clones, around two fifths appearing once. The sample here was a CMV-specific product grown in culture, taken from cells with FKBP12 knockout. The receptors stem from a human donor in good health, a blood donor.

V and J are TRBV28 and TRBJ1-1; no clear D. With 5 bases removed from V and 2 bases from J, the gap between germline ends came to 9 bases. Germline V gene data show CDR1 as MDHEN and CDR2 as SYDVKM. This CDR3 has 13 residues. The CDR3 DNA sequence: TGTGCCAGCAGTACAGTAGGAAACACTGAAGCTTTCTTT. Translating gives CASSTVGNTEAFF.

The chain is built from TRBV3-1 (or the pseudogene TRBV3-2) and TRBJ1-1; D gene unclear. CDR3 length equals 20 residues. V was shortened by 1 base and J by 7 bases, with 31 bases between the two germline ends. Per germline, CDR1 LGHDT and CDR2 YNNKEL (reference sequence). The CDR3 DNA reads TGTGCCAGCAGCCAAGTTCCTCCTCCGGAGATCCTAGACAAGGGAAGTGAAGCTTTCTTT. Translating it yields CASSQVPPPEILDKGSEAFF.

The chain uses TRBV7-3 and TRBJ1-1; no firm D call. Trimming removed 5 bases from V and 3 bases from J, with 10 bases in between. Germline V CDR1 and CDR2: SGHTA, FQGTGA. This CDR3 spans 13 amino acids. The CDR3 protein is CASSPGVDTEAFF. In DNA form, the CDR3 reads TGTGCCAGCAGCCCCGGGGTGGACACTGAAGCTTTCTTT.

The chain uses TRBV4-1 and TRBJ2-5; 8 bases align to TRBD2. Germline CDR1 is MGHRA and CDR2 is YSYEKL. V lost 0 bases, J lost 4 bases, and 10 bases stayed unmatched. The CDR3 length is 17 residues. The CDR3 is CASSQEGRPAGAETQYF. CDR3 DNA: TGCGCCAGCAGCCAAGAAGGGAGACCAGCGGGGGCAGAGACCCAGTACTTC.

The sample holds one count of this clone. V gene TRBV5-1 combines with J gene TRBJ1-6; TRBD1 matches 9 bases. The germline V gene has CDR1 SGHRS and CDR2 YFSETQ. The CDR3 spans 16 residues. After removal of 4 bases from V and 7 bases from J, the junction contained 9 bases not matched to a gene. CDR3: CASSPQGAWQNSPLHF. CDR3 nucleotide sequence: TGCGCCAGCAGCCCACAGGGGGCTTGGCAAAATTCACCCCTCCACTTT.

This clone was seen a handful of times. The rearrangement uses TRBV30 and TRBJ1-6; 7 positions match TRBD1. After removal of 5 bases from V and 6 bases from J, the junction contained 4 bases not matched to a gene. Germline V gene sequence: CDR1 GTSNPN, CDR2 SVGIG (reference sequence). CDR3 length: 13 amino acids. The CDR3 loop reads CAWQGQTNSPLHF. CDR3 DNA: TGTGCCTGGCAGGGACAGACTAATTCACCCCTCCACTTT.

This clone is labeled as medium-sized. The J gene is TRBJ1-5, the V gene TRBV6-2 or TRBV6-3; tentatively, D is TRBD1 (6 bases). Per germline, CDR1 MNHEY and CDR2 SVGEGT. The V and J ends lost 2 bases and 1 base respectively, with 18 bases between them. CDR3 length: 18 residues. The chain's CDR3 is CASSYVAGAAESNQPQHF. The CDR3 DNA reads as TGTGCCAGCAGTTACGTGGCAGGGGCCGCTGAGAGCAATCAGCCCCAGCATTTT.

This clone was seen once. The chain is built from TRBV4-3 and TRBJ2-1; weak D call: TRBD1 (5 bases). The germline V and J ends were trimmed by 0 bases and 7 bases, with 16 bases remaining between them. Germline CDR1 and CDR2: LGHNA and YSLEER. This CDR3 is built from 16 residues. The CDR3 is CASSQDYLQGSNEQFF. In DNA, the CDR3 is TGCGCCAGCAGCCAAGATTATCTGCAGGGTTCGAATGAGCAGTTCTTC.

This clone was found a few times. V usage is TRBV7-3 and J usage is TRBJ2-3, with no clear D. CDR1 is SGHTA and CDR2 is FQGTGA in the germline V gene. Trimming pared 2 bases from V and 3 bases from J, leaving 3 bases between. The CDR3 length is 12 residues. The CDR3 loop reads CASSLGTDTQYF. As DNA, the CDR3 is TGTGCCAGCAGCTTAGGAACAGATACGCAGTATTTT.

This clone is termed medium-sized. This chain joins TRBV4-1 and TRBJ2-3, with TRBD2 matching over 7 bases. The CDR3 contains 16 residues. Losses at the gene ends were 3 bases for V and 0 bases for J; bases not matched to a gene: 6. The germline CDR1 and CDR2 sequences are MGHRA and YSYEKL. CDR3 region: CASSQRAGLSTDTQYF. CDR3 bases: TGCGCCAGCAGCCAGAGAGCGGGGCTAAGCACAGATACGCAGTATTTT.

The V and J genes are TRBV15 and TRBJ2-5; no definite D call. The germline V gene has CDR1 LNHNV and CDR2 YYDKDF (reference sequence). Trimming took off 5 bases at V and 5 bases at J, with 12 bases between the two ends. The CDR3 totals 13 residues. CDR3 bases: TGTGCCACCAGCCCCCTAATGGCGGAGACCCAGTACTTC. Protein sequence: CATSPLMAETQYF.

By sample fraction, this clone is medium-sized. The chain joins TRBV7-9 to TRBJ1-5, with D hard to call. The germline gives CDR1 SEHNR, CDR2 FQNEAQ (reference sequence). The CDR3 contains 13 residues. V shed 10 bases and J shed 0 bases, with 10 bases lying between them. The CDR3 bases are TGTGCCACCCAGAGGGCTAGCAATCAGCCCCAGCATTTT. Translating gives CATQRASNQPQHF.

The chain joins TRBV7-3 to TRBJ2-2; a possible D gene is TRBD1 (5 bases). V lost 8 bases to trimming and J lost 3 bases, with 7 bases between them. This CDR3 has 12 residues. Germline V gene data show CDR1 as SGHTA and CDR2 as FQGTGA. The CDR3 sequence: CASSQDTGELFF. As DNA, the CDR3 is TGTGCCAGCTCACAGGACACCGGGGAGCTGTTTTTT.

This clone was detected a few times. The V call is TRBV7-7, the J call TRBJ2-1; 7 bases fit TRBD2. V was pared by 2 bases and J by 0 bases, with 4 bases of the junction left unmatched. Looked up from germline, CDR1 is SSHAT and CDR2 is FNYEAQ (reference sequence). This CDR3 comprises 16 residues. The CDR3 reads CASSLRRGSSYNEQFF. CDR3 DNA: TGTGCCAGCAGCTTAAGGCGGGGGAGCTCCTACAATGAGCAGTTCTTC.

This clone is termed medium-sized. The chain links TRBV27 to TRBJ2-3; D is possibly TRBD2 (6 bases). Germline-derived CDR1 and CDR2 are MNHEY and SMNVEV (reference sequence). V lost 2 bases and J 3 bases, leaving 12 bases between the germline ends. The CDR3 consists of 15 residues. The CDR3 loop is CASSLAPGLTDTQYF. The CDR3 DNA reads TGTGCCAGCAGTTTAGCCCCTGGACTAACAGATACGCAGTATTTT.

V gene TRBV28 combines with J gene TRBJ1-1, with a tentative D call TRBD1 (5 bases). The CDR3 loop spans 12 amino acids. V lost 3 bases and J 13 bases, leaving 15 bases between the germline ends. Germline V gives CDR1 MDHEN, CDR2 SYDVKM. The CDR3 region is CASSFSGRVGFF. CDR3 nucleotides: TGTGCCAGCAGTTTCTCCGGCAGGGTCGGTTTCTTT.

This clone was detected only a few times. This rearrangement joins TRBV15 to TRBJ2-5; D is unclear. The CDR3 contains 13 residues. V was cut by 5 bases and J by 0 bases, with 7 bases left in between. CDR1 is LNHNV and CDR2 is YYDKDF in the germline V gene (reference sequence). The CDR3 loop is CATSLMYQETQYF. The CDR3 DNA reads TGTGCCACCAGCCTGATGTACCAAGAGACCCAGTACTTC.

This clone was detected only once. CDR3 loop: CASTIGLLEFF. CDR3 in DNA: TGTGCCAGCACCATTGGGCTCCTAGAGTTCTTC. This chain uses TRBV7-9 with TRBJ2-1; D uncertain. V gave up 7 bases and J gave up 14 bases, with 15 bases separating them. CDR1 SEHNR and CDR2 FQNEAQ come from the germline V gene (reference sequence). CDR3 length: 11 residues.

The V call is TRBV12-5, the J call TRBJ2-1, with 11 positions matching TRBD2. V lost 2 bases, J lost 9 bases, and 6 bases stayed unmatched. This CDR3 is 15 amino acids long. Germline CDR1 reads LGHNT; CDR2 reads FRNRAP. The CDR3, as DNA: TGTGCTAGTGGTTTGCCTAGCGGGGGGAAAATTGAGCAGTTCTTC. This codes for CASGLPSGGKIEQFF.

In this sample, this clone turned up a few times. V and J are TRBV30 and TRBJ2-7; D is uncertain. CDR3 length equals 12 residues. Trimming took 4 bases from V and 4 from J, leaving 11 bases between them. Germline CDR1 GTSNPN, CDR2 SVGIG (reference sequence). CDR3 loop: CAWIPGRYEQYF. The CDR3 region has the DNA TGTGCCTGGATTCCCGGACGGTACGAGCAGTACTTC.

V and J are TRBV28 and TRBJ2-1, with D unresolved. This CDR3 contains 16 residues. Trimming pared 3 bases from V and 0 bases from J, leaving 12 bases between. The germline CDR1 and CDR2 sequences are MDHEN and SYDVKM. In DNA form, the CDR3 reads TGTGCCAGCAGTTTCTCGGGTCTCTCCTCCTACAATGAGCAGTTCTTC. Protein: CASSFSGLSSYNEQFF.

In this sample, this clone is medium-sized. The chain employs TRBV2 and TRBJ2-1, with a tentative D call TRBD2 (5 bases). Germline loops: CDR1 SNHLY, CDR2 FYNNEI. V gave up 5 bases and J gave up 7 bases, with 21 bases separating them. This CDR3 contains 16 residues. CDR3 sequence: CASSWRQDSTGNEQFF. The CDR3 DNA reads TGTGCCAGCAGTTGGCGCCAGGACTCGACTGGTAATGAGCAGTTCTTC.